The 17 T cell receptor beta chains below come from one sample, sequenced in a study of cytomegalovirus exposure and HLA in healthy donors. 60 Vbeta and 13 Jbeta primers were used in PCR. Here immunoSEQ multiplex PCR was the method, and the copy in TCRdb shows in-frame clones only, minus some. Of tens of thousands of clones listed, approximately 84% are singletons. Sequences were obtained from PBMCs. These TCRs come from a man aged 50 or older in good health and CMV-seronegative.

This clone was found a few times. Because the CDR3 is missing its conserved closing phenylalanine or tryptophan, this is likely a read error. Because the CDR3's place on the DNA is in doubt, the DNA is left out and the CDR3 is given as listed by TCRdb. The chain combines TRBV2 with TRBJ2-3; TRBD1 is the table's D call, not checked against the DNA. The CDR3 region is 9 residues in length, termini included. Germline CDR1 is SNHLY and CDR2 is FYNNEI. The CDR3: CASSRDNPL.

This clone appeared once. The chain couples TRBV6-4 to TRBJ2-2; 10 bases agree with TRBD1. V lost 2 bases and J lost 6; bases outside the gene matches: 0. CDR1 is MRHNA, CDR2 SNTAGT, per germline. The CDR3 has 14 residues. The CDR3 DNA is TGTGCCAGCAGTGACGGGACAGGGGCCGGGGAGCTGTTTTTT. This sequence encodes CASSDGTGAGELFF.

The chain is built from TRBV25-1 and TRBJ2-4, with 9 bases that match TRBD1. The V gene end was trimmed by 2 bases and the J gene end by 6 bases; junction bases not matched to a gene: 2. Germline assignment: CDR1 MGHDK and CDR2 SYGVNS. This CDR3 contains 14 residues. The CDR3 sequence: CASSEDRGGNIQYF. In nucleotides, the CDR3 is TGTGCCAGCAGTGAAGACAGGGGGGGAAACATTCAGTACTTC.

The chain combines TRBV28 with TRBJ2-7; tentatively, D is TRBD2 (7 bases). CDR1 is MDHEN, CDR2 SYDVKM, per germline. The CDR3 sequence is 15 residues long. The V and J ends lost 6 bases and 4 bases respectively, with 19 bases between them. The CDR3: CASSPPRGAKYEQYF. Written as DNA, the CDR3 is TGTGCCAGCAGCCCCCCTCGGGGGGCAAAATACGAGCAGTACTTC. The variable domain in full, completed from reference TRBV28 and TRBJ2-7, reads DVKVTQSSRYLVKRTGEKVFLECVQDMDHENMFWYRQDPGLGLRLIYFSYDVKMKEKGDIPEGYSVSREKKERFSLILESASTNQTSMYLCASSPPRGAKYEQYFGPGTRLTVT.

V and J are TRBV6-1 and TRBJ2-5, with TRBD2 identical over 14 bases. The junction had 2 bases not matched to a gene; V was cut back by 4 bases and J by 4 bases. From germline, CDR1 is MNHNS and CDR2 SASEGT. The CDR3 has 15 residues. The CDR3 nucleotides are TGTGCCAGCAGTGGACTAGCGGGGGGGCCAGAGACCCAGTACTTC. Translating it yields CASSGLAGGPETQYF.

The chain has TRBV5-1 and TRBJ1-3; D is possibly TRBD1 (5 bases). CDR1 SGHRS and CDR2 YFSETQ come from the germline V gene. V lost 3 bases to trimming and J lost 1 base, with 11 bases between them. The length of the CDR3 is 15 residues. The CDR3 sequence: CASSSVGGSGNTIYF. The CDR3 DNA reads TGCGCCAGCAGCTCAGTCGGGGGGTCTGGAAACACCATATATTTT.

The J gene is TRBJ1-6, the V gene TRBV5-6, with TRBD1 identical over 9 bases. Trimming at V came to 0 bases and at J to 6 bases, leaving 1 base not matched to a gene. The CDR3 has 15 amino acids. Germline values: CDR1 SGHDT, CDR2 YYEEEE. CDR3 nucleotide sequence: TGTGCCAGCAGCTTGGGGACAGGGGTTAATTCACCCCTCCACTTT. As protein: CASSLGTGVNSPLHF.

The chain has TRBV5-6 and TRBJ1-6, with D hard to call. Germline lookup yields CDR1 SGHDT and CDR2 YYEEEE. The CDR3 spans 14 residues. V lost 4 bases and J lost 8, with 13 bases in between. The CDR3 is CASSKREGDSPLHF. For the CDR3, the DNA is TGTGCCAGCAGCAAGCGGGAGGGAGATTCACCCCTCCACTTT.

V and J are TRBV5-6 and TRBJ2-1; 10 bases agree with TRBD1. This CDR3 spans 15 amino acids. Germline V gene sequence: CDR1 SGHDT, CDR2 YYEEEE. The junction had 3 bases not matched to a gene; V was cut back by 0 bases and J by 6 bases. The CDR3 region has the DNA TGTGCCAGCAGCTTGGTGGGACAGGGGTTCAATGAGCAGTTCTTC. Protein sequence: CASSLVGQGFNEQFF.

The CDR3 spells CASSQSARSLLSETQYF. The CDR3 nucleotides read TGCGCCAGCAGCCAATCGGCCCGGAGCCTCCTGTCAGAGACCCAGTACTTC. The gene calls are TRBV4-1 and TRBJ2-5; D ambiguous. The CDR3 totals 17 residues. With 2 bases removed from V and 4 bases from J, the gap between germline ends came to 20 bases. CDR1 is MGHRA and CDR2 is YSYEKL in the germline V gene.

This clone was observed once. The chain is built from TRBV7-9 and TRBJ2-3, with TRBD1 matching over 8 bases. CDR3 size: 15 residues. Germline V gene lookup returns CDR1 SEHNR and CDR2 FQNEAQ (reference sequence). V shed 5 bases, J shed 6 bases, and the junction held 10 bases outside the gene matches. CDR3 DNA sequence: TGTGCCAGCAGCCTAAGGACAGGGAAGTTTGATACGCAGTATTTT. Translating gives CASSLRTGKFDTQYF.

The CDR3 protein is CASSQVNLADTQYF. Written as DNA, the CDR3 is TGTGCCAGCAGCCAAGTAAATTTGGCTGATACGCAGTATTTT. The rearrangement links TRBV14 to TRBJ2-3; D is undetermined. The CDR3 loop spans 14 amino acids. CDR1 is SGHDN, CDR2 FVKESK, per germline. V gave up 1 base and J gave up 6 bases, with 11 bases separating them.

Comment on this clone: This sample also contains other DNA sequences that code for the same CDR3. The chain links TRBV5-4 to TRBJ2-5; TRBD1 agrees at 10 bases. Germline values: CDR1 SGHNT, CDR2 YYREEE (reference sequence). This CDR3 comprises 14 residues. V lost 4 bases, J lost 4 bases, and 4 bases stayed unmatched. CDR3 loop: CASSLRQGAETQYF. The CDR3 DNA follows: TGTGCCAGCAGCCTGCGACAGGGGGCAGAGACCCAGTACTTC.

This clone was detected once. The J gene is TRBJ2-7, the V gene TRBV28, with D maybe TRBD1 (6 bases). The CDR3 spans 12 residues. The V gene lost 6 bases and the J gene lost 3 bases, with 9 bases spanning the gap. Germline lookup yields CDR1 MDHEN and CDR2 SYDVKM. CDR3 coding DNA: TGTGCCAGCAGGGGGGCTAACTACGAGCAGTACTTC. Its translation: CASRGANYEQYF.

This rearrangement joins TRBV14 to TRBJ1-6; maybe TRBD1 (6 bases). Germline values: CDR1 SGHDN, CDR2 FVKESK. V dropped 0 bases and J dropped 12 bases, with 15 bases sitting between them. This CDR3 spans 15 amino acids. The CDR3 DNA reads as TGTGCCAGCAGCCAAGATTACGGCAGGGGAGAACCCCTCCACTTT. Protein: CASSQDYGRGEPLHF.

The chain uses TRBV5-1 and TRBJ1-1; 8 positions match TRBD1. After removal of 4 bases from V and 3 bases from J, the junction contained 8 bases not matched to a gene. This CDR3 spans 15 amino acids. CDR1 and CDR2 (germline): SGHRS, YFSETQ. CDR3 nucleotide sequence: TGCGCCAGCAGCCCCAGGGGGCTCGGGGACACTGAAGCTTTCTTT. As protein: CASSPRGLGDTEAFF.

Only one count was recorded for this clone. The J gene is TRBJ2-7, the V gene TRBV9, with 10 bases identical to TRBD1. CDR1 and CDR2 (germline): SGDLS, YYNGEE. The J segment lost 5 bases and the V segment lost 0 bases, leaving 8 bases of the junction unmatched. The CDR3 runs 16 residues. The CDR3 loop is CASSVGLGQGSHEQYF. The CDR3 bases are TGTGCCAGCAGCGTAGGGTTGGGACAGGGGTCCCACGAGCAGTACTTC.